This T cell receptor beta chain was captured in a study of OX40 agonist ivuxolimab in advanced cancers. Study at large: Ivuxolimab, an agonist antibody against OX40 (CD134), was given to patients. Study-level findings and limits: Partial responders at 0.1-3.0 mg/kg showed near-lowest clonal expansion.

In its sample, this clone was seen a few times. The antigen is not known. V was cut by 1 base and J by 11 bases, with 9 bases left in between. The CDR3 spans 13 residues. Germline V gives CDR1 LNHNV, CDR2 YYDKDF (reference sequence). This table comes from immunoSEQ multiplex PCR, and its TCRdb copy is limited to in-frame clones, with some not included. This sample has fewer than 100,000 clones, with roughly nine tenths found just once. This chain connects TRBV15 to TRBJ1-6, with no clear D. The sequencing used CD4+ or CD8+ T cells sorted from blood, collected in a trial of the OX40 agonist ivuxolimab. This sequence was found in an adult with an advanced solid tumor such as melanoma, head and neck, liver or kidney cancer. The CDR3, as DNA: TGTGCCACCAGCAGAGCACCTGGGGCACCCCTCCACTTT. Translated, it gives CATSRAPGAPLHF. The whole variable domain, filled in from reference TRBV15 and TRBJ1-6, reads DAMVIQNPRYQVTQFGKPVTLSCSQTLNHNVMYWYQQKSSQAPKLLFHYYDKDFNNEADTPDNFQSRRPNTSFCFLDIRSPGLGDTAMYLCATSRAPGAPLHFGNGTRLTVT.